This paragraph covers one TCR beta chain sequence. Its antigen is unidentified. Assay used: immunoSEQ multiplex PCR; TCRdb lists only in-frame clones, some missing. This repertoire shows 75,000 to 100,000 clones, around 87% found once; its top ten account for roughly 2.7%. These data are taken from a study of T cell responses to AZD1222 COVID-19 vaccine. Study results and limitations: Most donors were white British and more were female, and clonal diversity was possibly underestimated.

The CDR3 is made up of 14 amino acids. V was cut by 6 bases and J by 0 bases, with 9 bases left in between. In germline, CDR1 is MNHEY, CDR2 SVGAGI. This chain connects TRBV6-5 to TRBJ1-3; D uncertain. The clonotype comes from an adult in good health. The sample here was peripheral blood, taken on day 0 of AZD1222 vaccination. The CDR3 nucleotides read TGTGCCAGCAGACGGACGGACTCTGGAAACACCATATATTTT. Amino acid sequence: CASRRTDSGNTIYF.